These T cell receptor beta chains were read from a single sample in a study of neoadjuvant anti-PD-1 for oral cavity cancer. The protocol was immunoSEQ multiplex PCR, while the TCRdb copy is restricted to in-frame clones and leaves out a portion. The data contain 70,000 to 95,000 clones, around 80% of them seen just once; the ten biggest clones take up around 3%. This sample comprised PBMCs, obtained before nivolumab (anti-PD-1) treatment. All receptors derive from a person between 40 and 85 years old with oral cavity squamous cell carcinoma. Both conserved end residues are part of each CDR3. The D gene is left open where the match is weak. Only part of the rows carry a size: once, few, many, or a class if the clone is expanded.

J: TRBJ2-1; V: TRBV27; size: -; D: TRBD1; CDR3: CASTPTGGEQFF; DNA: TGTGCCAGCACCCCAACAGGGGGCGAGCAGTTCTTC
J: TRBJ2-5; V: TRBV5-6; size: -; D: -; CDR3: CASSLGRLGETQYF; DNA: TGTGCCAGCAGCTTGGGACGTCTGGGGGAGACCCAGTACTTC
J: TRBJ2-3; V: TRBV25-1; size: -; D: TRBD1; CDR3: CASSPEGWGTGDYTQYF; DNA: TGTGCCAGCAGCCCCGAGGGGTGGGGGACAGGCGACTATACGCAGTATTTT
J: TRBJ2-2; V: TRBV5-1; size: -; D: -; CDR3: CASSLTGANTGELFF; DNA: TGCGCCAGCAGCCTGACAGGTGCGAACACCGGGGAGCTGTTTTTT
J: TRBJ2-7; V: TRBV29-1; size: -; D: -; CDR3: CSVSGIEPYEQYF; DNA: TGCAGCGTTAGTGGGATAGAGCCCTACGAGCAGTACTTC
J: TRBJ2-7; V: TRBV19; size: -; D: TRBD1; CDR3: CASSPWTGSTTYEQYF; DNA: TGTGCCAGTAGTCCTTGGACAGGATCCACAACCTACGAGCAGTACTTC
J: TRBJ2-7; V: TRBV5-1; size: -; D: -; CDR3: CASSPGDSSYEQYF; DNA: TGCGCCAGCAGCCCGGGAGACAGTTCCTACGAGCAGTACTTC
J: TRBJ2-2; V: TRBV7-2; size: -; D: -; CDR3: CASSPHSNTGELFF; DNA: TGTGCCAGCAGCCCCCATTCGAACACCGGGGAGCTGTTTTTT
J: TRBJ2-3; V: TRBV7-3; size: -; D: TRBD2; CDR3: CASSLRAGGSTDTQYF; DNA: TGTGCCAGCAGCTTAAGGGCCGGCGGGAGTACAGATACGCAGTATTTT
J: TRBJ1-5; V: TRBV27; size: once; D: -; CDR3: CASSLRGTPPWNSNQPQHF; DNA: TGTGCCAGCAGTTTACGGGGTACACCGCCCTGGAATAGCAATCAGCCCCAGCATTTT
J: TRBJ2-1; V: TRBV20-1; size: -; D: -; CDR3: CSARQYNEQFF; DNA: TGCAGTGCTAGACAGTACAATGAGCAGTTCTTC
J: TRBJ2-1; V: TRBV11-2; size: once; D: -; CDR3: CASSKDPGPYNEQFF; DNA: TGTGCCAGCAGCAAAGACCCGGGACCGTACAATGAGCAGTTCTTC
J: TRBJ2-2; V: TRBV5-4; size: -; D: -; CDR3: CASSLTGPNTGELFF; DNA: TGTGCCAGCAGCTTGACAGGTCCGAACACCGGGGAGCTGTTTTTT
J: TRBJ1-5; V: TRBV27; size: -; D: -; CDR3: CASSLYGGNQPQHF; DNA: TGTGCCAGCAGTTTATATGGGGGCAATCAGCCCCAGCATTTT
J: TRBJ2-3; V: TRBV7-6; size: -; D: -; CDR3: CASSPSGSSTDTQYF; DNA: TGTGCCAGCAGCCCCAGCGGATCTAGCACAGATACGCAGTATTTT
J: TRBJ1-5; V: TRBV6-1; size: few; D: -; CDR3: CASSGNSNQPQHF; DNA: TGTGCCAGCAGCGGAAATAGCAATCAGCCCCAGCATTTT
J: TRBJ2-6; V: TRBV2; size: once; D: -; CDR3: CASREGASGANVLTF; DNA: TGTGCCAGCAGGGAGGGGGCTTCTGGGGCCAACGTCCTGACTTTC